What follows describes a single T cell receptor beta chain. The antigen is not known. V lost 6 bases, J lost 9 bases, and 9 bases lay in between. CDR1 SNHLY and CDR2 FYNNEI come from the germline V gene. The CDR3 length is 11 residues. This specimen comes from a study of neurological immune-mediated disorders. General observations from the study: The absence of any CDR3 amino acid sequence shared by expanded clones across subjects suggests that repertoires were private in all groups.

TCRdb called the 5' RACE reads again in MiXCR, with one record for every CDR3 protein. Among 50,000 to 75,000 distinct CDR3 sequences listed, more than 9.5% were seen once. The chain joins TRBV2 to TRBJ2-1; D gene unclear. The source is a woman aged 60-75 years with HTLV-1-associated myelopathy (HAM/TSP). Sequencing used PBMCs. DNA of the CDR3: TGTGCCAGCAGGTGGTTTTCTGAGCAGTTCTTC. Translation gives CASRWFSEQFF.